This passage covers 19 T cell receptor beta chains from one sample sequenced in a study of T cell changes during pregnancy in multiple sclerosis. Assay: immunoSEQ multiplex PCR; the TCRdb copy retains only in-frame clones and omits some. Seen here are 30,000 to 35,000 clones, roughly 90% observed once, and the top ten hold roughly 0.42%. Here the sequenced sample was CD4+ T cells from peripheral blood mononuclear cells, taken in the second trimester of pregnancy. All receptors derive from a female donor in good health, enrolled as a control in a pregnancy study.

The chain links TRBV7-9 to TRBJ2-1, with TRBD1 as a possible D gene (6 bases). The CDR3 totals 15 residues. Trimming removed 4 bases at V and 4 bases at J, with 14 bases between. Per germline, CDR1 SEHNR and CDR2 FQNEAQ (reference sequence). The CDR3 coding sequence is TGTGCCAGCAGCTCACTGACAGGCCCATACAATGAGCAGTTCTTC. Amino acids: CASSSLTGPYNEQFF.

The chain uses TRBV4-2 and TRBJ1-4; TRBD1 matches at 10 bases. CDR1 is LGHNA and CDR2 is YNFKEQ in the germline V gene. This CDR3 contains 16 residues. With V trimmed by 0 bases and J by 6 bases, 4 bases remained unmatched. This CDR3 is CASSQEGGTGDEKLFF. In nucleotides, the CDR3 is TGTGCCAGCAGCCAAGAAGGCGGGACAGGGGATGAAAAACTGTTTTTT.

This clone was detected once. An end of the junction does not agree with germline; a read error may underlie this. Other DNA sequences in this specimen translate into the identical CDR3. The V and J genes are TRBV2 and TRBJ1-6; a possible D gene is TRBD1 (5 bases). This CDR3 is built from 15 residues. CDR1 and CDR2 (germline): SNHLY, FYNNEI. The CDR3 region is CASSDTGAVDSPLHF. CDR3 nucleotide sequence: TGCGCCAGCAGTGATACTGGGGCAGTAGACTCACCCCTCCACTTT.

This clone was observed a handful of times. In DNA form, the CDR3 reads TGTGCCAGCAGCTTAGGGTGGGAGCTCGGAGGGACTGAAGCTTTCTTT. This sequence encodes CASSLGWELGGTEAFF. The genes are TRBV7-9 and TRBJ1-1; D gene ambiguous. The CDR3 runs to 16 residues. Germline V gene data show CDR1 as SEHNR and CDR2 as FQNEAQ (reference sequence). V was cut by 1 base and J by 5 bases, with 17 bases left in between.

V and J are TRBV5-1 and TRBJ2-5; 9 positions match TRBD2. The junction had 8 bases not matched to a gene; V was cut back by 0 bases and J by 2 bases. The CDR3 contains 17 residues. Germline-derived CDR1 and CDR2 are SGHRS and YFSETQ. For the CDR3, the DNA is TGCGCCAGCAGCTTGGGTGGGCTAGCGGGGACTCAAGAGACCCAGTACTTC. Encoded protein: CASSLGGLAGTQETQYF.

The chain links TRBV25-1 to TRBJ2-1; 13 nucleotides match TRBD2. CDR1 is MGHDK and CDR2 is SYGVNS in the germline V gene. Losses at the gene ends were 1 base for V and 4 bases for J; bases not matched to a gene: 4. CDR3 length: 17 amino acids. CDR3 in amino acids: CASSESLGLAGYNEQFF. CDR3 sequence (DNA): TGTGCCAGCAGTGAATCGTTGGGACTAGCGGGATACAATGAGCAGTTCTTC.

The chain joins TRBV5-8 to TRBJ1-1, with 8 bases that match TRBD1. Trimming at V came to 3 bases and at J to 1 base, leaving 5 bases not matched to a gene. Germline CDR1 SGHTS, CDR2 YDEGEE. This CDR3 has 15 residues. The CDR3 reads CASSWGDRQNTEAFF. The CDR3 nucleotides are TGTGCCAGCAGCTGGGGGGACAGGCAGAACACTGAAGCTTTCTTT.

V is TRBV25-1 and J is TRBJ1-4, with TRBD1 matching over 9 bases. Germline V gives CDR1 MGHDK, CDR2 SYGVNS. This CDR3 spans 16 amino acids. V dropped 2 bases and J dropped 8; count of bases not matched to a gene: 9. DNA of the CDR3: TGTGCCAGCAGTGAAGTTACAGGGGGCGCTGGAGAAAAACTGTTTTTT. It is translated as CASSEVTGGAGEKLFF.

This chain connects TRBV19 to TRBJ2-3; 8 bases line up with TRBD1. The CDR3 is made up of 18 amino acids. Trimming took 7 bases from V and 3 from J; bases not matched to a gene: 18. CDR1 LNHDA and CDR2 SQIVND come from the germline V gene (reference sequence). The CDR3 DNA reads as TGTGCCAGTACGGCGAGTGGACCGAGTCAGGGGGCAACAGATACGCAGTATTTT. The encoded protein is CASTASGPSQGATDTQYF.

The chain joins TRBV2 to TRBJ2-1; no reliable D call. Germline lookup yields CDR1 SNHLY and CDR2 FYNNEI. V was cut by 3 bases and J by 9 bases, with 18 bases left in between. This CDR3 is 15 amino acids long. The DNA of the CDR3 is TGTGCCAGCAGTGAGGGTCCCCGGGTATTAGGTGAGCAGTTCTTC. Residues: CASSEGPRVLGEQFF.

The chain links TRBV11-2 to TRBJ1-5; a possible D gene is TRBD1 (5 bases). The CDR3 has 14 residues. Germline V gene sequence: CDR1 SGHAT, CDR2 FQNNGV. V was shortened by 5 bases and J by 5 bases, with 13 bases between the two germline ends. The CDR3 coding sequence is TGTGCCAGCAGCCTAGGGAGGGGTCATCAGCCCCAGCATTTT. Its protein is CASSLGRGHQPQHF.

The V gene is TRBV6-5, the J gene TRBJ1-1; D is unclear. Trimming cost V 0 bases and J 4 bases, with 12 bases left between them. CDR3 length equals 15 residues. From germline, CDR1 is MNHEY and CDR2 SVGAGI. CDR3 residues: CASSYSLLGGTEAFF. Here the CDR3 DNA reads TGTGCCAGCAGTTACTCTCTGCTAGGTGGCACTGAAGCTTTCTTT.

This rearrangement joins TRBV6-5 to TRBJ2-1; 9 nucleotides line up with TRBD2. The ends lost 6 bases at V and 9 bases at J; junction bases unmatched: 6. Germline loops: CDR1 MNHEY, CDR2 SVGAGI. The CDR3 runs 13 residues. The CDR3, as DNA: TGTGCCAGCAGAGCGGGGGGCCAGGGTGAGCAGTTCTTC. Protein product: CASRAGGQGEQFF.

Points on this clone: One junction end disagrees with the germline gene, perhaps due to a read error. This sequence joins TRBV20-1 and TRBJ1-2; D uncertain. The CDR3 length is 9 residues. The germline gives CDR1 DFQATT, CDR2 SNEGSKA (reference sequence). The CDR3 here is CSARGERHF. The CDR3 region has the DNA TGCAGTGCTAGAGGGGAGAGACACTTC.

V usage is TRBV14 and J usage is TRBJ1-4; 11 nucleotides match TRBD1. With V trimmed by 4 bases and J by 8 bases, 9 bases remained unmatched. The CDR3 sequence is 16 residues long. The germline gives CDR1 SGHDN, CDR2 FVKESK. CDR3 residues: CASSRTGGGTREKLFF. The CDR3 nucleotides read TGTGCCAGCAGCCGGACAGGGGGCGGGACCCGAGAAAAACTGTTTTTT.

The chain uses TRBV10-3 and TRBJ1-1; 9 bases align to TRBD1. The junction had 13 bases not matched to a gene; V was cut back by 6 bases and J by 5 bases. This CDR3 is 16 amino acids long. CDR1 is ENHRY and CDR2 is SYGVKD in the germline V gene. The CDR3 is CAISTQDRGRWTEAFF. As DNA, the CDR3 is TGTGCCATCAGCACCCAGGACAGGGGCCGGTGGACTGAAGCTTTCTTT.

This chain joins TRBV10-3 and TRBJ2-7; the D gene is possibly TRBD2 (6 bases). The CDR3 loop spans 13 amino acids. Trimming left V 6 bases short and J 5 bases short, with 14 bases between. CDR1 and CDR2 from the germline V gene are ENHRY and SYGVKD. CDR3 sequence reads: CAIRGGLFNEQYF. CDR3 coding DNA: TGTGCCATCAGGGGAGGACTGTTTAACGAGCAGTACTTC.

This clone came up once. This chain connects TRBV5-1 to TRBJ1-1; D perhaps matches TRBD1 (6 bases). Germline-derived CDR1 and CDR2 are SGHRS and YFSETQ. The CDR3 extends over 17 amino acids. The germline V and J ends were trimmed by 0 bases and 1 base, with 16 bases remaining between them. This CDR3 is CASSLAITGKWNTEAFF. The CDR3 nucleotides are TGCGCCAGCAGCTTGGCCATAACAGGGAAGTGGAACACTGAAGCTTTCTTT.

The chain couples TRBV5-4 to TRBJ2-5; 9 bases agree with TRBD2. Germline values: CDR1 SGHNT, CDR2 YYREEE (reference sequence). This CDR3 contains 16 residues. J was trimmed by 7 bases and V by 4 bases; bases with no gene match: 14. In nucleotides, the CDR3 is TGTGCCAGCAGCCAGGGTCTCGCGGGAGGGCCGGGGACCCAGTACTTC. Translated, it gives CASSQGLAGGPGTQYF.